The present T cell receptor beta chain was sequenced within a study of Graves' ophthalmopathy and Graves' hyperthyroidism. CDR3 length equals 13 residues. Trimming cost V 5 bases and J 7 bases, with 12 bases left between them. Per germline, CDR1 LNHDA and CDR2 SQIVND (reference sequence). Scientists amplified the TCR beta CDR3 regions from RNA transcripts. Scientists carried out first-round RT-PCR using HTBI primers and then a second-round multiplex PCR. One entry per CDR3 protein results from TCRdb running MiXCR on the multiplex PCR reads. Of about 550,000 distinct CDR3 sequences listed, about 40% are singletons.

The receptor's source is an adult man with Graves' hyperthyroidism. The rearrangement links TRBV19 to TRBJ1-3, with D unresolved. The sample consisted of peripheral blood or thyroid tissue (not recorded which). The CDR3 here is CASSLGKANTIYF. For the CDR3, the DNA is TGTGCCAGTAGTTTGGGGAAGGCGAACACCATATATTTT.